The present TCR beta chain was sequenced within a study of T-cell reconstitution after alpha-beta-depleted transplantation in children. For TCRbeta, the library was prepared with unique molecular identifiers. One entry per CDR3 protein, called by TCRdb with MiXCR from the PCR reads. The data hold approximately 400,000 distinct CDR3 sequences, with approximately 11% observed a single time. Germline V CDR1 and CDR2: SGHTA, FQGTGA. The CDR3 extends over 13 amino acids. Trimming pared 1 base from V and 9 bases from J, leaving 10 bases between. The V call is TRBV7-3, the J call TRBJ2-1; D gene uncertain. The material was PBMCs from the stem cell graft donor, obtained from the stem cell graft. The source of this sequence is a human donor who donated a stem cell graft to a child with acute myeloid leukemia. CDR3 amino acids: CASSLRPPGEQFF. The CDR3 nucleotides are TGTGCCAGCAGCTTAAGGCCCCCCGGTGAGCAGTTCTTC.